This T cell receptor (beta chain) emerged from a study of identical twins (dated by TCRdb to the mid-2010s). Regarding the study in general: To test whether fetal clonotypes persist, the study used deep sequencing on TCR alpha and beta repertoires from monozygotic twins, unrelated adults of various ages, and cord blood. To rule out contamination, replicate twin experiments were performed at different times with different library preparation protocols.

General study outcomes and caveats: Because the same donors could not be followed over many years, conclusions were based on cross-sectional statistical analysis. Compared with coincidental sharing between unrelated individuals, out-of-frame TCR alpha sequences shared between twins had an excess of sequences with low generation probability. In beta out-of-frame sequences, excess twin sharing was weaker, because having fewer shared sequences lowered the signal-to-noise ratio. Abundant cord blood beta clonotypes had fewer insertions, young adult naive repertoires showed a similar but weaker trend, and memory repertoires showed no such trend. Recombination models systematically underestimated out-of-frame TCR alpha sharing in monozygotic twins but agreed with sharing between unrelated individuals. Zero-insertion analyses could be partly confounded by invariant T cells such as MAIT and iNKT, although diverse VJ usage argued against such confounding for most clonotypes.

The CDR3, cysteine through phenylalanine, is 14 amino acids long. Only the CDR3 DNA is retained, 42 bases long and in frame from the first base. CDR1 and CDR2 (KGHDR, SFDVKD) derive from the germline V gene. V is cut by 3 bases and J by 5 bases, and the space between the germline ends is 10 bases. Every donor was a healthy Caucasian. About this clonotype itself: What this receptor recognizes is not known. No base qualities exist here, and no much larger clone lies one base off it.

Library generation was performed with 5' RACE. Sequencing instrument: Illumina HiSeq 2000. A universal primer binding site was introduced by template switching, and a unique molecular identifier was present in the final cDNA, enabling accurate counting of TCR cDNA molecules. First-strand cDNA for TCR alpha and beta chains was synthesized from specific primers in the conserved constant-segment region. To control for contamination, every cDNA library was double barcoded, receiving both a SMART-Mk sample barcode and Illumina barcodes. TruSeq adapter sequences along with Illumina sample barcodes were introduced in two successive PCR steps. The Illumina HiSeq platform was used with custom primers to sequence TCR alpha and beta cDNA libraries. The original methods were these. MiGEC processed the raw reads to extract unique molecular identifiers, while MiXCR was used to determine the CDR3 positions. For each individual, recombination models were inferred using an EM algorithm with the repgenHMM and IGoR tools. Shared clonotypes were analyzed with the tcR package in R, and sharing was normalized by the product of cloneset sizes. Out-of-frame nonproductive sequences were analyzed to study raw recombination free of thymic and clonal selection effects. TCRdb handled the public reads itself, with Q25 trimming in fastp and clone calling in MiXCR, and kept productive beta chains. A single entry per CDR3 protein holds the most common genes and DNA from its merged rows. The V and J calls reflect TCRdb's pipeline rather than the authors' work. This sample is represented by 1.5 million to 2 million distinct CDR3 sequences; around 33% of them were singletons. Of the sample, 0.25% to 0.3% is held by the ten largest clones.

The chain joins TRBV24-1 to TRBJ1-5; a tentative D call is TRBD1 (5 bases match). The sequencing input was cord blood. The receptor comes from a newborn girl in good health. At the DNA level, the sequence is TGTGCCACCAGTGATGGGGGTGGCGATCAGCCCCAGCATTTT. It translates to CATSDGGGDQPQHF.